This T cell receptor beta chain is drawn from a study of T-cell reconstitution after alpha-beta-depleted transplantation in children. This clonotype turned up a few times. This CDR3 is built from 14 residues. Looked up from germline, CDR1 is MNHEY and CDR2 is SMNVEV (reference sequence). V was clipped by 8 bases and J by 4 bases, with 14 bases between them. Construction of the TCRbeta library involved unique molecular identifiers. TCRdb reprocessed the PCR reads via MiXCR and lists one record per CDR3 protein. The top ten clones hold about 15% of a sample with about 500,000 distinct CDR3 sequences, around 10% of them seen once.

Specimen: PBMCs, mostly from graft donor cells, collected 180 days after TCRalphabeta/CD19-depleted stem cell transplant. The chain links TRBV27 to TRBJ2-2; TRBD1 might be the D (5 bases). The source is a female patient between 2 and 15 years old who had a stem cell transplant for aplastic anemia, so the T cells may come from the graft donor. Written as DNA, the CDR3 is TGTGCCAGCGGTCAGGGTCGAGCCACCGGGGAGCTGTTTTTT. Its protein product is CASGQGRATGELFF.